A selection of T cell receptor beta chains follows, all from one sample in a study of T-cell reconstitution after alpha-beta-depleted transplantation in children. A single record per CDR3 protein comes from TCRdb applying MiXCR to the PCR reads. The sample contains around 300,000 distinct CDR3 sequences, roughly 7.8% of which appear only once. This specimen consisted of peripheral blood, obtained 360 days after TCRalphabeta/CD19-depleted stem cell transplant. The receptor set was obtained from a female patient aged 2 to 10 who had a stem cell transplant for Fanconi anemia, so the T cells may come from the graft donor. The CDR3 runs from the conserved cysteine through the conserved F or W. A D gene is named only where the DNA matches it firmly. Only some rows state a clone size, as once, few, many or a class for expanded clones.

V gene: TRBV3-1; J gene: TRBJ2-1; clone size: many; D gene: TRBD1; CDR3 length: 17; CDR3 protein: CASSQHRGGQGYNEQFF; CDR3 DNA: TGTGCCAGCAGCCAACATAGAGGGGGACAGGGATACAATGAGCAGTTCTTC
V gene: TRBV20-1; J gene: TRBJ2-3; clone size: many; D gene: .; CDR3 length: 15; CDR3 protein: CSARVAGQRWDTQYF; CDR3 DNA: TGCAGTGCTAGAGTGGCAGGGCAAAGGTGGGATACGCAGTATTTT
V gene: TRBV20-1; J gene: TRBJ1-4; clone size: .; D gene: .; CDR3 length: 16; CDR3 protein: CSASDGGGLAAGKLFF; CDR3 DNA: TGCAGTGCTAGTGACGGAGGGGGGCTTGCAGCCGGGAAACTGTTTTTT
V gene: TRBV10-1; J gene: TRBJ2-3; clone size: many; D gene: .; CDR3 length: 18; CDR3 protein: CASSESIFSGGPTDTQYF; CDR3 DNA: TGCGCCAGCAGTGAGTCGATTTTCAGTGGCGGGCCCACAGATACGCAGTATTTT
V gene: TRBV5-1; J gene: TRBJ1-4; clone size: .; D gene: .; CDR3 length: 15; CDR3 protein: CASSLRGGEHEKLFF; CDR3 DNA: TGCGCCAGCAGCTTGAGGGGCGGGGAACACGAAAAACTGTTTTTT
V gene: TRBV5-1; J gene: TRBJ1-2; clone size: many; D gene: .; CDR3 length: 14; CDR3 protein: CASSLTTAAYGYTF; CDR3 DNA: TGCGCCAGCAGCTTGACTACAGCTGCCTATGGCTACACCTTC
V gene: TRBV24-1; J gene: TRBJ2-3; clone size: many; D gene: .; CDR3 length: 15; CDR3 protein: CATSDPARVTDTQYF; CDR3 DNA: TGTGCCACCAGTGACCCTGCCAGGGTCACAGATACGCAGTATTTT
V gene: TRBV19; J gene: TRBJ2-5; clone size: .; D gene: .; CDR3 length: 15; CDR3 protein: CASSLRGLGLETQYF; CDR3 DNA: TGTGCCAGTAGCCTCAGAGGTCTTGGGCTAGAGACCCAGTACTTC
V gene: TRBV6-5; J gene: TRBJ1-2; clone size: many; D gene: TRBD1; CDR3 length: 14; CDR3 protein: CASSYGQGAVSYTF; CDR3 DNA: TGTGCCAGCAGTTACGGGCAGGGGGCTGTAAGCTACACCTTC
V gene: TRBV7-8; J gene: TRBJ1-1; clone size: .; D gene: .; CDR3 length: 15; CDR3 protein: CASSHPRVMNTEAFF; CDR3 DNA: TGTGCCAGCAGCCATCCCCGCGTTATGAACACTGAAGCTTTCTTT
V gene: TRBV5-1; J gene: TRBJ2-1; clone size: many; D gene: TRBD2; CDR3 length: 15; CDR3 protein: CASSLGSGGSDEQFF; CDR3 DNA: TGCGCCAGCAGCTTGGGCAGCGGGGGGTCCGATGAGCAGTTCTTC
V gene: TRBV25-1; J gene: TRBJ2-5; clone size: few; D gene: TRBD2; CDR3 length: 17; CDR3 protein: CASNSVNRGGATETQYF; CDR3 DNA: TGTGCCAGCAACAGCGTAAACCGCGGGGGGGCCACAGAGACCCAGTACTTC
V gene: TRBV5-4; J gene: TRBJ2-5; clone size: .; D gene: TRBD1; CDR3 length: 15; CDR3 protein: CASSPRTGAQETQYF; CDR3 DNA: TGTGCCAGCAGCCCCAGGACAGGGGCCCAAGAGACCCAGTACTTC
V gene: TRBV7-9; J gene: TRBJ1-2; clone size: .; D gene: .; CDR3 length: 13; CDR3 protein: CASSSDSNYGYTF; CDR3 DNA: TGTGCCAGCAGCTCCGACAGTAACTATGGCTACACCTTC
V gene: TRBV3-1; J gene: TRBJ2-3; clone size: many; D gene: TRBD1; CDR3 length: 18; CDR3 protein: CASSQGFPGQGGIDTQYF; CDR3 DNA: TGTGCCAGCAGCCAAGGTTTCCCGGGACAGGGTGGAATAGATACGCAGTATTTT
V gene: TRBV9; J gene: TRBJ2-1; clone size: many; D gene: .; CDR3 length: 13; CDR3 protein: CASSVAGGGEQFF; CDR3 DNA: TGTGCCAGCAGCGTAGCCGGGGGCGGTGAGCAGTTCTTC
V gene: TRBV6-5; J gene: TRBJ2-3; clone size: many; D gene: TRBD2; CDR3 length: 16; CDR3 protein: CASSYSSSGGWNTQYF; CDR3 DNA: TGTGCCAGCAGTTACTCCTCTAGCGGGGGGTGGAATACGCAGTATTTT
V gene: TRBV29-1; J gene: TRBJ2-3; clone size: few; D gene: .; CDR3 length: 12; CDR3 protein: CSVILVYDTQYF; CDR3 DNA: TGCAGCGTTATACTAGTATATGATACGCAGTATTTT
V gene: TRBV6-5; J gene: TRBJ2-7; clone size: many; D gene: .; CDR3 length: 16; CDR3 protein: CASSYQGFSIPYEQYF; CDR3 DNA: TGTGCCAGCAGTTACCAGGGTTTTTCTATACCCTACGAGCAGTACTTC
V gene: TRBV7-8; J gene: TRBJ2-5; clone size: many; D gene: .; CDR3 length: 16; CDR3 protein: CASSFAVAWGQETQYF; CDR3 DNA: TGTGCCAGCAGCTTTGCAGTAGCGTGGGGCCAAGAGACCCAGTACTTC
V gene: TRBV20-1; J gene: TRBJ1-2; clone size: .; D gene: .; CDR3 length: 11; CDR3 protein: CSANRAGGYTF; CDR3 DNA: TGCAGTGCTAACCGGGCCGGTGGCTACACCTTC
V gene: TRBV7-6; J gene: TRBJ1-5; clone size: .; D gene: .; CDR3 length: 18; CDR3 protein: CASSYTPGLGRSNQPQHF; CDR3 DNA: TGTGCCAGCAGCTATACCCCGGGGTTGGGACGAAGCAATCAGCCCCAGCATTTT
V gene: TRBV7-9; J gene: TRBJ1-5; clone size: many; D gene: .; CDR3 length: 15; CDR3 protein: CASSSVRGSNQPQHF; CDR3 DNA: TGTGCCAGCAGCTCCGTCAGGGGAAGCAATCAGCCCCAGCATTTT
V gene: TRBV10-3; J gene: TRBJ2-7; clone size: many; D gene: .; CDR3 length: 14; CDR3 protein: CAISDGTGSYEQYF; CDR3 DNA: TGTGCCATCAGTGACGGGACGGGCTCCTACGAGCAGTACTTC
V gene: TRBV7-9; J gene: TRBJ2-3; clone size: many; D gene: TRBD1; CDR3 length: 15; CDR3 protein: CASSQWDRGTDTQYF; CDR3 DNA: TGTGCCAGCAGCCAATGGGACAGGGGAACAGATACGCAGTATTTT
V gene: TRBV12-3/TRBV12-4; J gene: TRBJ1-6; clone size: many; D gene: .; CDR3 length: 14; CDR3 protein: CASTRDLINSPLHF; CDR3 DNA: TGTGCCAGCACCCGGGATTTAATCAATTCACCCCTCCACTTT
V gene: TRBV2; J gene: TRBJ1-1; clone size: few; D gene: TRBD1; CDR3 length: 13; CDR3 protein: CASIEGQGNEAFF; CDR3 DNA: TGTGCCAGCATCGAGGGACAGGGGAATGAAGCTTTCTTT
V gene: TRBV4-3; J gene: TRBJ1-6; clone size: few; D gene: .; CDR3 length: 17; CDR3 protein: CASSQGGESSYNSPLHF; CDR3 DNA: TGCGCCAGCAGCCAAGGAGGGGAGAGCTCCTATAATTCACCCCTCCACTTT
V gene: TRBV6-4; J gene: TRBJ2-2; clone size: many; D gene: .; CDR3 length: 15; CDR3 protein: CASSENSANTGELFF; CDR3 DNA: TGTGCCAGCAGTGAAAACAGCGCGAACACCGGGGAGCTGTTTTTT
V gene: TRBV7-9; J gene: TRBJ1-1; clone size: many; D gene: .; CDR3 length: 13; CDR3 protein: CASSLDGRIQAFF; CDR3 DNA: TGTGCCAGCAGCTTAGATGGCAGGATCCAAGCTTTCTTT
V gene: TRBV12-3/TRBV12-4; J gene: TRBJ2-2; clone size: many; D gene: TRBD2; CDR3 length: 16; CDR3 protein: CASSLALADNTGELFF; CDR3 DNA: TGTGCCAGCAGTTTAGCACTAGCGGACAACACCGGGGAGCTGTTTTTT
V gene: TRBV5-1; J gene: TRBJ2-7; clone size: many; D gene: TRBD1; CDR3 length: 14; CDR3 protein: CASSLGQGVHEQYF; CDR3 DNA: TGCGCCAGCAGCTTGGGACAGGGGGTCCACGAGCAGTACTTC
V gene: TRBV15; J gene: TRBJ2-2; clone size: many; D gene: .; CDR3 length: 15; CDR3 protein: CATSRDSTGTGELFF; CDR3 DNA: TGTGCCACCAGCAGAGATTCAACCGGTACCGGGGAGCTGTTTTTT
V gene: TRBV12-3/TRBV12-4; J gene: TRBJ1-2; clone size: .; D gene: TRBD1; CDR3 length: 14; CDR3 protein: CASRGQGSSYGYTF; CDR3 DNA: TGTGCCAGCAGGGGACAGGGCTCCAGCTATGGCTACACCTTC
V gene: TRBV9; J gene: TRBJ2-4; clone size: few; D gene: .; CDR3 length: 15; CDR3 protein: CASSSYDTLGDIQYF; CDR3 DNA: TGTGCCAGCAGCTCCTACGACACACTGGGGGACATTCAGTACTTC
V gene: TRBV7-2; J gene: TRBJ2-7; clone size: few; D gene: .; CDR3 length: 14; CDR3 protein: CASSSGLYSYEQYF; CDR3 DNA: TGTGCCAGCAGCTCCGGACTCTACTCCTACGAGCAGTACTTC
V gene: TRBV20-1; J gene: TRBJ1-6; clone size: few; D gene: .; CDR3 length: 16; CDR3 protein: CSARDRQGLYNSPLHF; CDR3 DNA: TGCAGTGCTAGAGATAGGCAGGGGCTCTATAATTCACCCCTCCACTTT
V gene: TRBV12-3/TRBV12-4; J gene: TRBJ2-1; clone size: many; D gene: .; CDR3 length: 13; CDR3 protein: CASSLRQNNEQFF; CDR3 DNA: TGTGCCAGCAGTTTAAGGCAGAACAATGAGCAGTTCTTC
V gene: TRBV5-1; J gene: TRBJ1-3; clone size: few; D gene: .; CDR3 length: 21; CDR3 protein: CASSPGTDEWEPFSSGNTIYF; CDR3 DNA: TGCGCCAGCAGCCCCGGGACGGATGAATGGGAACCTTTCTCCTCTGGAAACACCATATATTTT
V gene: TRBV9; J gene: TRBJ2-5; clone size: .; D gene: .; CDR3 length: 16; CDR3 protein: CASSTSGVDFQETQYF; CDR3 DNA: TGTGCCAGCAGCACCTCGGGGGTGGACTTCCAAGAGACCCAGTACTTC
V gene: TRBV5-1; J gene: TRBJ2-7; clone size: many; D gene: TRBD1; CDR3 length: 14; CDR3 protein: CASSSGQGKYEQYF; CDR3 DNA: TGCGCCAGCAGCTCGGGACAGGGGAAGTACGAGCAGTACTTC
V gene: TRBV5-1; J gene: TRBJ2-5; clone size: many; D gene: .; CDR3 length: 13; CDR3 protein: CASSWDLQETQYF; CDR3 DNA: TGCGCCAGCAGCTGGGACCTGCAAGAGACCCAGTACTTC
V gene: TRBV5-1; J gene: TRBJ2-7; clone size: .; D gene: .; CDR3 length: 13; CDR3 protein: CASSFTRTYEQYF; CDR3 DNA: TGCGCCAGCAGCTTCACTAGAACCTACGAGCAGTACTTC
V gene: TRBV20-1; J gene: TRBJ1-2; clone size: .; D gene: .; CDR3 length: 14; CDR3 protein: CSAAHKRGNYGYTF; CDR3 DNA: TGCAGTGCCGCCCATAAGCGGGGGAACTATGGCTACACCTTC
V gene: TRBV12-3/TRBV12-4; J gene: TRBJ1-4; clone size: many; D gene: .; CDR3 length: 16; CDR3 protein: CASSLKEALINEKLFF; CDR3 DNA: TGTGCCAGCAGTTTGAAAGAGGCTCTGATTAATGAAAAACTGTTTTTT
V gene: TRBV7-6; J gene: TRBJ2-7; clone size: .; D gene: .; CDR3 length: 15; CDR3 protein: CASSPAELRGYEQYF; CDR3 DNA: TGTGCCAGCAGCCCAGCCGAACTAAGAGGATACGAGCAGTACTTC
V gene: TRBV6-1; J gene: TRBJ2-7; clone size: many; D gene: TRBD1; CDR3 length: 13; CDR3 protein: CASSGQGTYEQYF; CDR3 DNA: TGTGCCAGCAGTGGACAGGGGACCTACGAGCAGTACTTC
V gene: TRBV21-1; J gene: TRBJ2-1; clone size: few; D gene: .; CDR3 length: 16; CDR3 protein: CASSKEGGGGSSEQFF; CDR3 DNA: TGTGCCAGCAGCAAAGAAGGGGGCGGGGGGAGTAGTGAGCAGTTCTTC
V gene: TRBV12-3/TRBV12-4; J gene: TRBJ1-1; clone size: many; D gene: .; CDR3 length: 13; CDR3 protein: CASSPTGNTEAFF; CDR3 DNA: TGTGCCAGCAGTCCGACAGGGAACACTGAAGCTTTCTTT
V gene: TRBV20-1; J gene: TRBJ2-5; clone size: many; D gene: .; CDR3 length: 13; CDR3 protein: CSASRDPSRTQYF; CDR3 DNA: TGCAGTGCTAGCCGGGACCCCTCAAGGACCCAGTACTTC
V gene: TRBV6-5; J gene: TRBJ1-2; clone size: .; D gene: .; CDR3 length: 16; CDR3 protein: CASSSGTYSHGDGYTF; CDR3 DNA: TGTGCCAGCAGTTCCGGGACGTATTCCCACGGGGATGGCTACACCTTC
V gene: TRBV7-6; J gene: TRBJ2-5; clone size: few; D gene: .; CDR3 length: 16; CDR3 protein: CASSSPLAQSRQTQYF; CDR3 DNA: TGTGCCAGCAGCTCACCACTAGCCCAGAGCAGGCAGACCCAGTACTTC
V gene: TRBV7-2; J gene: TRBJ1-5; clone size: many; D gene: TRBD1; CDR3 length: 15; CDR3 protein: CASSGMGQSNQPQHF; CDR3 DNA: TGTGCCAGCAGCGGAATGGGACAGAGCAATCAGCCCCAGCATTTT
V gene: TRBV7-8; J gene: TRBJ1-6; clone size: few; D gene: .; CDR3 length: 15; CDR3 protein: CASSLELGSNSPLHF; CDR3 DNA: TGTGCCAGCAGCTTAGAACTTGGCTCAAATTCACCCCTCCACTTT